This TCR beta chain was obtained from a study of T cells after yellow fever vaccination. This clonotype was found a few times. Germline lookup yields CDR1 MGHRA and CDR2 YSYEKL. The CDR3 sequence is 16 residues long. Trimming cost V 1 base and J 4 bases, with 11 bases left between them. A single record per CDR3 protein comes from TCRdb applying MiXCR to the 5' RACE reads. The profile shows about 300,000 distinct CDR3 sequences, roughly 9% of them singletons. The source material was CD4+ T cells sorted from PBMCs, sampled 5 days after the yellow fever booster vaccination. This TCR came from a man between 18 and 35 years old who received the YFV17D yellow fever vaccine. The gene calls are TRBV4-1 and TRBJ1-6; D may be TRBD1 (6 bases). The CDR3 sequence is CASSQVDRGYNSPLHF. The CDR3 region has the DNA TGCGCCAGCAGCCAAGTGGACAGAGGGTATAATTCACCCCTCCACTTT.